A selection of T cell receptor beta chains follows, all from one sample in a study of long-term antiretroviral therapy in people with HIV. Assay: immunoSEQ multiplex PCR; the TCRdb copy retains only in-frame clones and omits some. This sample has roughly 32,000 clones, with about 98% found just once. The material sequenced was unsorted PBMCs, taken 7.6 years after starting antiretroviral therapy. The receptors here all came from a man aged 30 to 45 with HIV. Both conserved end residues are part of each CDR3. A D gene is named only where the DNA matches it firmly. The size field is filled for only some rows; it gives once, few, many or a size class.

J gene | V gene | clone size | D gene | CDR3 protein | CDR3 DNA
TRBJ1-5 | TRBV6-1 | - | - | CASSERGQPQHF | TGTGCCAGCAGTGAGCGGGGGCAGCCCCAGCATTTT
TRBJ2-1 | TRBV4-3 | - | - | CASSQDSLQNNEQFF | TGCGCCAGCAGCCAAGACTCCCTACAAAACAATGAGCAGTTCTTC
TRBJ1-6 | TRBV7-8 | - | - | CASSLVVRQGNSPLHF | TGTGCCAGCAGCTTAGTTGTTCGGCAGGGAAACTCACCCCTCCACTTT
TRBJ2-7 | TRBV11-1 | - | - | CASSLEGSPYEQYF | TGTGCCAGCAGCTTAGAAGGTAGCCCCTACGAGCAGTACTTC
TRBJ2-3 | TRBV7-6 | - | TRBD1 | CASSSGTAITDTQYF | TGTGCCAGCAGCTCCGGGACAGCCATCACAGATACGCAGTATTTT
TRBJ2-3 | TRBV6-1 | - | - | CASSEVKGGTQYF | TGTGCCAGCAGTGAAGTAAAGGGCGGTACGCAGTATTTT
TRBJ1-2 | TRBV7-6 | - | TRBD1 | CASSHLTGGAYYGYTF | TGTGCCAGCAGCCACCTAACAGGGGGCGCTTACTATGGCTACACCTTC
TRBJ2-1 | TRBV30 | - | TRBD2 | CAWSVSGTTVGNEQFF | TGTGCCTGGAGTGTTAGCGGGACTACTGTGGGCAATGAGCAGTTCTTC
TRBJ2-2 | TRBV9 | once | TRBD1 | CASSTHLQGAGTGELFF | TGTGCCAGCAGCACCCATCTCCAGGGGGCCGGGACCGGGGAGCTGTTTTTT
TRBJ2-7 | TRBV19 | - | - | CASSIDKGETYEQYF | TGTGCCAGTAGTATAGACAAGGGCGAAACCTACGAGCAGTACTTC
TRBJ2-1 | TRBV10-3 | - | - | CAIRTVHNEQFF | TGTGCCATTCGGACGGTTCACAATGAGCAGTTCTTC
TRBJ1-1 | TRBV29-1 | - | TRBD1 | CSVISDSRGTVSKAFF | TGCAGCGTTATATCCGATTCCAGGGGGACCGTTTCGAAAGCTTTCTTT
TRBJ1-2 | TRBV5-4 | once | - | CASSLQGSFYGYTF | TGTGCCAGCAGCTTGCAGGGGAGCTTCTATGGCTACACCTTC
TRBJ1-3 | TRBV10-3 | - | - | CAISESSGNTIYF | TGTGCCATCAGTGAGAGCTCCGGAAACACCATATATTTT
TRBJ2-3 | TRBV7-9 | - | - | CASSLSGTTDTQYF | TGTGCCAGCAGCTTATCCGGGACCACAGATACGCAGTATTTT
TRBJ2-7 | TRBV14 | - | - | CASSQGADEQYF | TGTGCCAGCAGCCAAGGGGCGGACGAGCAGTACTTC
TRBJ1-5 | TRBV29-1 | - | TRBD1 | CSVRQGPNQPQHF | TGCAGCGTTCGACAGGGCCCCAATCAGCCCCAGCATTTT
TRBJ1-1 | TRBV29-1 | - | - | CSVDLTGQNTEAFF | TGCAGCGTTGACCTGACAGGTCAGAACACTGAAGCTTTCTTT
TRBJ1-6 | TRBV5-1 | - | - | CASSSADSYNSPLHF | TGCGCCAGCAGCTCAGCCGACAGCTATAATTCACCCCTCCACTTT
TRBJ1-3 | TRBV30 | - | - | CAWMGREGGNTIYF | TGTGCCTGGATGGGAAGGGAGGGCGGAAACACCATATATTTT
TRBJ2-7 | TRBV6-1 | - | - | CASSPGVGLGYEQYF | TGTGCCAGCAGTCCCGGCGTTGGTCTAGGGTACGAGCAGTACTTC
TRBJ1-1 | TRBV19 | - | - | CASSILGTNTEAFF | TGTGCCAGTAGTATCCTAGGCACGAACACTGAAGCTTTCTTT
TRBJ2-1 | TRBV7-6 | - | TRBD2 | CASSPESGGDNEQFF | TGTGCCAGCAGCCCGGAATCGGGGGGAGACAATGAGCAGTTCTTC
TRBJ2-3 | TRBV9 | - | - | CASSTPGADTDTQYF | TGTGCCAGCAGCACCCCGGGGGCTGACACAGATACGCAGTATTTT
TRBJ2-2 | TRBV2 | - | TRBD1 | CATSQGASGELFF | TGTGCCACCTCCCAGGGGGCATCGGGGGAGCTGTTTTTT
TRBJ1-4 | TRBV10-3 | - | TRBD1 | CATGQGTNEKLFF | TGTGCCACAGGACAGGGAACTAATGAAAAACTGTTTTTT
TRBJ1-1 | TRBV4-3 | - | - | CASSQELGSNTEAFF | TGCGCCAGCAGCCAAGAATTGGGTTCGAACACTGAAGCTTTCTTT
TRBJ2-7 | TRBV2 | - | - | CASRLDSYEQYF | TGTGCCAGCAGATTGGACAGCTACGAGCAGTACTTC
TRBJ2-7 | TRBV12-5 | - | - | CASRSIYEQYF | TGTGCTAGTAGGTCCATCTACGAGCAGTACTTC
TRBJ2-5 | TRBV7-7 | - | - | CASSSSTHQETQYF | TGTGCTAGCAGCTCATCGACACATCAAGAGACCCAGTACTTC
TRBJ2-7 | TRBV18 | - | - | CASSPAPGTNYEQYF | TGTGCCAGCTCACCCGCCCCGGGGACGAACTACGAGCAGTACTTC
TRBJ2-5 | TRBV4-1 | - | - | CASSPGEEETQYF | TGCGCCAGCAGCCCCGGGGAGGAAGAGACCCAGTACTTC
TRBJ2-3 | TRBV4-3 | once | - | CASSQTTAAGQYTQYF | TGCGCCAGCAGCCAGACGACTGCGGCGGGGCAGTATACGCAGTATTTT
TRBJ2-3 | TRBV30 | - | - | CAWSVTDTQYF | TGTGCCTGGAGTGTAACAGATACGCAGTATTTT
TRBJ2-1 | TRBV7-2 | - | - | CASSSTWYNEQFF | TGTGCCAGCAGCTCCACCTGGTACAATGAGCAGTTCTTC
TRBJ2-7 | TRBV11-2 | once | - | CASSLSLEGREQYF | TGTGCCAGCAGCTTAAGCTTAGAGGGCCGCGAGCAGTACTTC
TRBJ1-5 | TRBV27 | once | - | CASSPRTVNQPQHF | TGTGCCAGCAGTCCTCGGACCGTTAATCAGCCCCAGCATTTT
TRBJ2-7 | TRBV6-5 | - | TRBD1 | CASRQGQASPYEQYF | TGTGCCAGCAGACAGGGACAGGCCTCGCCCTACGAGCAGTACTTC
TRBJ1-1 | TRBV29-1 | - | - | CSVDPSTEAFF | TGCAGCGTTGACCCCTCCACTGAAGCTTTCTTT
TRBJ1-1 | TRBV9 | - | - | CASSVAPNTEAFF | TGTGCCAGCAGCGTAGCTCCGAACACTGAAGCTTTCTTT
TRBJ2-6 | TRBV11-2 | - | - | CASSLEIGANVLTF | TGTGCCAGCAGCTTGGAGATTGGGGCCAACGTCCTGACTTTC
TRBJ2-2 | TRBV29-1 | once | - | CSVVVGSRTGELFF | TGCAGCGTTGTGGTGGGTAGCAGGACCGGGGAGCTGTTTTTT
TRBJ1-2 | TRBV4-3 | - | - | CASSQVGSGRSYTF | TGCGCCAGCAGCCAAGTGGGCTCCGGCAGAAGCTACACCTTC
TRBJ2-3 | TRBV29-1 | - | - | CSVEGGAHTDTQYF | TGCAGCGTCGAAGGAGGGGCACACACAGATACGCAGTATTTT
TRBJ2-5 | TRBV25-1 | once | - | CASSIDRVSGQETQYF | TGTGCCAGCTCGATAGACAGGGTGAGCGGGCAAGAGACCCAGTACTTC
TRBJ2-2 | TRBV7-8 | - | TRBD1 | CASSLENRGTGELFF | TGTGCCAGCAGCTTAGAGAACAGGGGAACCGGGGAGCTGTTTTTT
TRBJ2-3 | TRBV7-2 | - | TRBD2 | CASSLEVSGVGDTQYF | TGTGCCAGCAGCTTAGAGGTTAGCGGGGTGGGAGATACGCAGTATTTT
TRBJ2-1 | TRBV27 | - | TRBD2 | CASSLSWGGHEQFF | TGTGCCAGCAGTTTATCGTGGGGGGGACATGAGCAGTTCTTC
TRBJ1-1 | TRBV7-9 | once | TRBD1 | CASSPVGYDRGIDTEAFF | TGTGCCAGCAGCCCCGTGGGATACGACAGGGGGATCGACACTGAAGCTTTCTTT
TRBJ1-1 | TRBV9 | - | - | CASSVSGVNTEAFF | TGTGCCAGCAGCGTTTCGGGAGTGAACACTGAAGCTTTCTTT
TRBJ1-4 | TRBV6-5 | - | - | CASRRDATNEKLFF | TGTGCCAGCAGGCGGGATGCAACTAATGAAAAACTGTTTTTT
TRBJ2-2 | TRBV7-6 | - | - | CASSFLREAGELFF | TGTGCCAGCAGCTTCCTGCGCGAGGCCGGGGAGCTGTTTTTT
TRBJ2-7 | TRBV5-4 | - | - | CASSLVGVASEQYF | TGTGCCAGCAGCTTGGTGGGGGTGGCCAGCGAGCAGTACTTC
TRBJ1-2 | TRBV2 | - | - | CASSKDYGYTF | TGTGCCAGCAGTAAGGACTATGGCTACACCTTC
TRBJ1-2 | TRBV5-6 | - | - | CASSLVGDPANYGYTF | TGTGCCAGCAGCTTGGTCGGGGACCCAGCTAACTATGGCTACACCTTC
TRBJ1-1 | TRBV2 | - | TRBD1 | CASRDRGYTEAFF | TGTGCCAGCAGAGACAGGGGGTACACTGAAGCTTTCTTT
TRBJ2-2 | TRBV5-4 | once | TRBD1 | CAGSLGRGKNTGELFF | TGTGCCGGCAGCTTGGGCAGGGGGAAGAACACCGGGGAGCTGTTTTTT